These 13 T cell receptor beta chains came from one sample sequenced in a study of blood T cell repertoires in COVID-19. Assay: immunoSEQ multiplex PCR; the TCRdb copy retains only in-frame clones and omits some. The sample has more than 65,000 clones; about 83% are singletons. Sequencing used peripheral blood. The receptors come from a middle-aged man with acute or convalescent COVID-19.

The chain is built from TRBV28 and TRBJ1-1, with D possibly matching TRBD1 (5 bases). CDR1 MDHEN and CDR2 SYDVKM come from the germline V gene. V was pared by 7 bases and J by 7 bases, with 22 bases between. There are 15 residues in the CDR3. CDR3 nucleotide sequence: TGTGCCAGCAAAGTTGCCCCTAATACAGGTATTGAAGCTTTCTTT. It yields the protein CASKVAPNTGIEAFF.

This rearrangement joins TRBV29-1 to TRBJ1-2, with 9 bases matching TRBD1. CDR3 length: 13 residues. CDR1 and CDR2 (germline): SQVTM, ANQGSEA. The ends lost 4 bases at V and 7 bases at J; junction bases unmatched: 7. CDR3 DNA sequence: TGCAGCGTTGGCAAACAGGGGGCGGTTGGCTACACCTTC. Its protein product is CSVGKQGAVGYTF.

The rearrangement uses TRBV6-2 or TRBV6-3 and TRBJ1-5, with 9 bases that match TRBD1. The germline V gene encodes CDR1 MNHEY and CDR2 SVGEGT. The CDR3 runs to 16 residues. The V segment lost 5 bases and the J segment 3 bases; nucleotides outside the gene matches: 8. DNA of the CDR3: TGTGCCAGCAGTCCCTGGACAGGGGCCCCCAATCAGCCCCAGCATTTT. This encodes CASSPWTGAPNQPQHF.

The rearrangement links TRBV28 to TRBJ1-2; tentatively, D is TRBD1 (5 bases). The V end was cut by 2 bases, the J end by 7 bases, with 8 bases between. CDR3 size: 12 residues. Germline V gene lookup returns CDR1 MDHEN and CDR2 SYDVKM. As DNA, the CDR3 is TGTGCCAGCAGTTTAGGGGGGAGTGGCTACACCTTC. It codes for CASSLGGSGYTF.

The CDR3 spells CASSKKPPGQDYQETQYF. CDR3 bases: TGTGCCAGCAGTAAGAAACCTCCGGGACAGGATTACCAAGAGACCCAGTACTTC. This rearrangement joins TRBV27 to TRBJ2-5; 8 nucleotides align to TRBD1. Germline V gene lookup returns CDR1 MNHEY and CDR2 SMNVEV (reference sequence). V lost 5 bases, J lost 0 bases, and 14 bases stayed unmatched. The CDR3 loop spans 18 amino acids.

The chain couples TRBV12-3 or TRBV12-4 to TRBJ1-2; D is perhaps TRBD1 (6 bases). This CDR3 spans 12 amino acids. V lost 3 bases, J lost 8 bases, and 10 bases lay in between. The CDR3 sequence: CASSFWGRGYTF. The DNA of the CDR3 is TGTGCCAGCAGTTTTTGGGGGCGAGGCTACACCTTC.

V is TRBV4-2 and J is TRBJ1-1; no reliable D call. V lost 0 bases and J 1 base, leaving 6 bases between the germline ends. This CDR3 contains 14 residues. The germline gives CDR1 LGHNA, CDR2 YNFKEQ. CDR3 nucleotides: TGTGCCAGCAGCCAAGATCGGGGGAACACTGAAGCTTTCTTT. Translated, it gives CASSQDRGNTEAFF.

The CDR3 loop is CASSFSGTDTQYF. CDR3 sequence (DNA): TGCGCCAGCAGCTTCTCAGGCACAGATACGCAGTATTTT. The chain carries TRBV5-1 and TRBJ2-3; D gene ambiguous. Germline-derived CDR1 and CDR2 are SGHRS and YFSETQ. The CDR3 length is 13 residues. V lost 2 bases and J lost 1, with 5 bases in between.

CDR3 bases: TGTGCCAGCAGTGAATCCTTGGGACAGGGCGGAAATTCACCCCTCCACTTT. The encoded protein is CASSESLGQGGNSPLHF. V usage is TRBV25-1 and J usage is TRBJ1-6, with 9 bases identical to TRBD1. Germline V lookup: CDR1 MGHDK, CDR2 SYGVNS. There are 17 residues in the CDR3. V was clipped by 1 base and J by 7 bases; unmatched bases: 8.

The CDR3 nucleotides are TGCAGCGTCCAACAGGGGCCTGGGACCTACGAGCAGTACTTC. Protein sequence: CSVQQGPGTYEQYF. The chain recombines TRBV29-1 with TRBJ2-7; 7 nucleotides align to TRBD1. The V gene's germline CDR1 is SQVTM and CDR2 ANQGSEA. Losses at the gene ends were 6 bases for V and 2 bases for J; bases not matched to a gene: 10. The CDR3 totals 14 residues.

This clone was seen once. The CDR3, as DNA: TGCGCCAGCAGCCAAGGACTAGGCCAAATCCAGTTCTTC. Translated, it gives CASSQGLGQIQFF. The rearrangement links TRBV4-3 to TRBJ2-1, with D possibly TRBD2 on 6 matching bases. CDR3 length: 13 amino acids. The germline CDR1 and CDR2 sequences are LGHNA and YSLEER. Between the trimmed V and J ends, which lost 1 base and 13 bases, there was a span of 14 bases.

The chain combines TRBV6-5 with TRBJ1-2; the match to TRBD1 covers 8 bases. J gave up 7 bases and V 0 bases, and 1 base lay outside the gene matches. Looked up from germline, CDR1 is MNHEY and CDR2 is SVGAGI. The CDR3 length is 13 residues. In DNA form, the CDR3 reads TGTGCCAGCAGTTACTCAGGACAGGGTGGCTACACCTTC. Its translation: CASSYSGQGGYTF.

V and J are TRBV6-6 and TRBJ2-2, with unresolved D. Germline loops: CDR1 MNHNY, CDR2 SVGAGI (reference sequence). V dropped 6 bases and J dropped 0 bases, with 11 bases sitting between them. The CDR3 length is 15 residues. The DNA for the CDR3 is TGTGCCAGCAGGACCCGTCTAGCGAACACCGGGGAGCTGTTTTTT. Protein product: CASRTRLANTGELFF.